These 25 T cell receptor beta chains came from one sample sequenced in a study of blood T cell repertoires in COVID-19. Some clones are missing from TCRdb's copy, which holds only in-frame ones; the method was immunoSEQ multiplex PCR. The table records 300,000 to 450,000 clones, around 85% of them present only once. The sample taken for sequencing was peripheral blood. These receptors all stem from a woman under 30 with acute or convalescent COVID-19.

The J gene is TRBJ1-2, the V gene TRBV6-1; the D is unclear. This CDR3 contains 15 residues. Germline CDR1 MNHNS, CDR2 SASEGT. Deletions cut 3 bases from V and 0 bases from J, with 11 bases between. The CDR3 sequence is CASSEVQAANYGYTF. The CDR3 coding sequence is TGTGCCAGCAGTGAGGTCCAGGCCGCTAACTATGGCTACACCTTC.

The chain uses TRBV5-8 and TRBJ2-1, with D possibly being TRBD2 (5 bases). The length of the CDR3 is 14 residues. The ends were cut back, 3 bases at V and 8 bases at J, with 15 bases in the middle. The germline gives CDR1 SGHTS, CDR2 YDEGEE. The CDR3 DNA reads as TGTGCCAGCAGCTGGCTAGCACCCCGGGATGAGCAGTTCTTC. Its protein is CASSWLAPRDEQFF.

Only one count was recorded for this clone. The CDR3 DNA sequence: TGTGCCAGCAGTTTATGGCAGGGGGACGAGCAGTACTTC. Translating it yields CASSLWQGDEQYF. The chain combines TRBV27 with TRBJ2-7; TRBD1 aligns across 7 bases. Trimming removed 1 base from V and 5 bases from J; junction bases left unmatched: 2. The CDR3 is 13 residues long. CDR1 and CDR2 (germline): MNHEY, SMNVEV (reference sequence).

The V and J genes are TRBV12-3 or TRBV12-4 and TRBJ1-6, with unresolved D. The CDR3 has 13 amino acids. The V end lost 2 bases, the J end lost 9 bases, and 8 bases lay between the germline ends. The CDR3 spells CASSLLAGSPLHF. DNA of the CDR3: TGTGCCAGCAGTTTACTCGCAGGTTCACCCCTCCACTTT.

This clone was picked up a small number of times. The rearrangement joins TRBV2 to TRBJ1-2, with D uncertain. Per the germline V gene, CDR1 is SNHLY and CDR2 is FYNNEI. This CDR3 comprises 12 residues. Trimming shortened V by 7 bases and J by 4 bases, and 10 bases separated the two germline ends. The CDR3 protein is CASTPAGYGYTF. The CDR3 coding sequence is TGTGCCAGCACTCCCGCAGGCTATGGCTACACCTTC.

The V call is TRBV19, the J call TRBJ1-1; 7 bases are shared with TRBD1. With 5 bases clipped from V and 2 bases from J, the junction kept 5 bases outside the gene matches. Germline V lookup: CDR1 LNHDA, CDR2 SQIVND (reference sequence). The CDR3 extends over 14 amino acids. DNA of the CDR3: TGTGCCAGTAGTGACAGGACAGGAAACACTGAAGCTTTCTTT. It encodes CASSDRTGNTEAFF.

For the CDR3, the DNA is TGTGCCAGTAGTATCGCAGGGGGCGCGGGAAACACCATATATTTT. Translating it yields CASSIAGGAGNTIYF. The chain is built from TRBV19 and TRBJ1-3; 8 bases map to TRBD1. CDR1 is LNHDA and CDR2 is SQIVND in the germline V gene (reference sequence). This CDR3 has 15 amino acids. J was trimmed by 4 bases and V by 3 bases; bases with no gene match: 5.

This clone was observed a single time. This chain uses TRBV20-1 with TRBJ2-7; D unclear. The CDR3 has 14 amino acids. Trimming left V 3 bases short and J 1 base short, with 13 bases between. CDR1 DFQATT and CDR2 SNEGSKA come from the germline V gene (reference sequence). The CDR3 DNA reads TGCAGTGCTAGTGGTTCAGGAAAATCCTACGAGCAGTACTTC. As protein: CSASGSGKSYEQYF.

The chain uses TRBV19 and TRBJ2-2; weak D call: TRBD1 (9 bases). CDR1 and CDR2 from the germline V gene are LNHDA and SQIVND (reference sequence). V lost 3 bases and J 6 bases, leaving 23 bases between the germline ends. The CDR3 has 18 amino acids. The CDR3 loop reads CASSIDRGSGRRSGELFF. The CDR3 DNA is TGTGCCAGTAGTATCGACAGGGGGAGCGGGAGAAGGTCCGGGGAGCTGTTTTTT.

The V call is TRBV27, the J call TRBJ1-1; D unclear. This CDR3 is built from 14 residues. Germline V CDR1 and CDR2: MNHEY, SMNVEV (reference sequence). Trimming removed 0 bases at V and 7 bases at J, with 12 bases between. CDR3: CASSLSEGSYEAFF. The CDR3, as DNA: TGTGCCAGCAGTTTATCGGAAGGGAGTTATGAAGCTTTCTTT.

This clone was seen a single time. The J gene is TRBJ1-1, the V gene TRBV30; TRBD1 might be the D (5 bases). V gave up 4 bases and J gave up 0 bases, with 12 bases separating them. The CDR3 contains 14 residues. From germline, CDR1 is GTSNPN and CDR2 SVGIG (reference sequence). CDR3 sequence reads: CAWTAGRMNTEAFF. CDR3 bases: TGTGCCTGGACCGCGGGACGGATGAACACTGAAGCTTTCTTT.

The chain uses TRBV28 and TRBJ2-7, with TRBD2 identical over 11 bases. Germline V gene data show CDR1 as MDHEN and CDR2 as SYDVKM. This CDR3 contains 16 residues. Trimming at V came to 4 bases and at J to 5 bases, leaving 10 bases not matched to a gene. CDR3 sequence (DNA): TGTGCCAGCAGTTCCAATTTAGCGGGGGGGCCAGACGAGCAGTACTTC. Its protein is CASSSNLAGGPDEQYF.

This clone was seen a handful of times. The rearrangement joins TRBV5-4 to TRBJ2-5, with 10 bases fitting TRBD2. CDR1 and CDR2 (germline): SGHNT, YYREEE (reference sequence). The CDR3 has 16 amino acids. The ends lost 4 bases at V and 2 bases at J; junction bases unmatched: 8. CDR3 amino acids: CASSPGGLAPQETQYF. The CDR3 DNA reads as TGTGCCAGCAGCCCAGGGGGACTAGCGCCGCAAGAGACCCAGTACTTC. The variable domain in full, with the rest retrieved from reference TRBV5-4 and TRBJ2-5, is ETGVTQSPTHLIKTRGQQVTLRCSSQSGHNTVSWYQQALGQGPQFIFQYYREEENGRGNFPPRFSGLQFPNYSSELNVNALELDDSALYLCASSPGGLAPQETQYFGPGTRLLVL.

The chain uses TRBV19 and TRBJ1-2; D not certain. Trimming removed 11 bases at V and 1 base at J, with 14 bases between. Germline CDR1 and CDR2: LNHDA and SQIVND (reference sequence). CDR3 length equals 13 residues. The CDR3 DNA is TGTGCCTCCCGGGAGACCTTTAACTATGGCTACACCTTC. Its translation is CASRETFNYGYTF.

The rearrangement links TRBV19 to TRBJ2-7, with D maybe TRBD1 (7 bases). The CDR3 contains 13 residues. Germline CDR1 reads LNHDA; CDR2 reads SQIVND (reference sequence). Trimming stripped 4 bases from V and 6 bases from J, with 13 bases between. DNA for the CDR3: TGTGCCAGTAGTACCCAGGGGGGCCTCGAGCAGTACTTC. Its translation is CASSTQGGLEQYF.

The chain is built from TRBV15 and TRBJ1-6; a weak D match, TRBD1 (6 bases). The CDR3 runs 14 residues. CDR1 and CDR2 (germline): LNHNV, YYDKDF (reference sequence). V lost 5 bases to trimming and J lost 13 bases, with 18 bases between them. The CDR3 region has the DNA TGTGCCACCAGCGGGATCGACAGGACGGTGCCCCTCCACTTT. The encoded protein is CATSGIDRTVPLHF.

CDR3 in amino acids: CASSRGAGETQYF. CDR3 nucleotides: TGTGCCAGCAGCCGAGGAGCGGGAGAGACCCAGTACTTC. The chain joins TRBV7-3 to TRBJ2-5, with a weak D call TRBD2 (6 bases). The CDR3 covers 13 residues. Germline CDR1 and CDR2: SGHTA and FQGTGA. Between the trimmed V and J ends, which lost 5 bases and 4 bases, there was a span of 11 bases.

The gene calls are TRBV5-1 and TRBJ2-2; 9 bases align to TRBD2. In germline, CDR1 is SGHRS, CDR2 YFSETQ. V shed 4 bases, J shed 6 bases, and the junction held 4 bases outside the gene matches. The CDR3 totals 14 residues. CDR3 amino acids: CASSEAGGPGELFF. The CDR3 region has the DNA TGCGCCAGCAGCGAGGCGGGGGGGCCCGGGGAGCTGTTTTTT. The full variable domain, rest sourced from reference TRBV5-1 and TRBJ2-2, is KAGVTQTPRYLIKTRGQQVTLSCSPISGHRSVSWYQQTPGQGLQFLFEYFSETQRNKGNFPGRFSGRQFSNSRSEMNVSTLELGDSALYLCASSEAGGPGELFFGEGSRLTVL.

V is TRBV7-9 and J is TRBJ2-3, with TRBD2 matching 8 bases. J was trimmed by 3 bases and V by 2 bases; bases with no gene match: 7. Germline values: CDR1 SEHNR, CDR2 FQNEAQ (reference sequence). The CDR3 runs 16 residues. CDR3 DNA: TGTGCCAGCAGCTTACGGGGAGCGGGAGAAACAGATACGCAGTATTTT. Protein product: CASSLRGAGETDTQYF.

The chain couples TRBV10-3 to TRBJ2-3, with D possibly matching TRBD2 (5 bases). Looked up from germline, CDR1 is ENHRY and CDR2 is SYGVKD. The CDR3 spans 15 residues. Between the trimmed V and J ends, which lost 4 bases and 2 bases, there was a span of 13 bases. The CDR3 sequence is CAISGEMGATDTQYF. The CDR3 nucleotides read TGTGCCATCAGTGGGGAGATGGGCGCCACAGATACGCAGTATTTT.

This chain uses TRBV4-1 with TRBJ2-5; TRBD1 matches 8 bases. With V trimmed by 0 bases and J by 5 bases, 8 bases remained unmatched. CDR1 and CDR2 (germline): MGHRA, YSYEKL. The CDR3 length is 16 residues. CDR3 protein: CASSQENSRGLETQYF. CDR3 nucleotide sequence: TGCGCCAGCAGCCAAGAGAACTCCAGGGGGCTCGAGACCCAGTACTTC.

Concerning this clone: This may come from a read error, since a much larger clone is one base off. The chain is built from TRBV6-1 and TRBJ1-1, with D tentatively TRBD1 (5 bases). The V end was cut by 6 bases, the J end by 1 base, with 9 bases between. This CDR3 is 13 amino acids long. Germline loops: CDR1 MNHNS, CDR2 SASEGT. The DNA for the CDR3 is TGTGCCAGCAGCGACGGACAGAACACTGAAGCTTTCTTT. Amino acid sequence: CASSDGQNTEAFF.

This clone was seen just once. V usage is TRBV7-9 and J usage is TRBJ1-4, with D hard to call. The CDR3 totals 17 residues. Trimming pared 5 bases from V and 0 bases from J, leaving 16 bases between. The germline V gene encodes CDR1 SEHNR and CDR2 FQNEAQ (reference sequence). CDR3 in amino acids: CASSPPGVGATNEKLFF. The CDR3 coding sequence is TGTGCCAGCAGCCCCCCCGGGGTTGGGGCAACTAATGAAAAACTGTTTTTT.

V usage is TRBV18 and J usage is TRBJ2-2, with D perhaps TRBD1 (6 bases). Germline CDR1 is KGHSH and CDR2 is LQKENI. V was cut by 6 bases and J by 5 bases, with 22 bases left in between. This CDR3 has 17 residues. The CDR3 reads CASSPPLGTIPTGELFF. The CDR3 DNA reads TGTGCCAGCTCCCCCCCTCTCGGGACAATTCCAACCGGGGAGCTGTTTTTT.

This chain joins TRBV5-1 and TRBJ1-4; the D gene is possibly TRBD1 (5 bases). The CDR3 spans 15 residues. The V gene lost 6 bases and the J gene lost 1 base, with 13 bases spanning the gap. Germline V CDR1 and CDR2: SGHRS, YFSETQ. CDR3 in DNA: TGCGCCAGCACCCCGACAGCCTTAACTAATGAAAAACTGTTTTTT. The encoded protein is CASTPTALTNEKLFF.